The 18 T cell receptor beta chains below come from one sample, sequenced in a study of human T cells and chemical hapten exposure. TCRdb re-derived calls from the RACE reads in MiXCR, one entry per CDR3 protein. Of more than 250,000 distinct CDR3 sequences listed, around 7.3% were seen once; the top ten hold roughly 1.2%. Sample time point: pre-sensitization, week 0. Treatment reported: therapeutic diphenylcyclopropenone sensitization with weekly scalp DPC. This specimen was whole blood, taken in connection with sensitization to the hapten diphenylcyclopropenone (DPC). Every receptor here comes from a man younger than 35 with alopecia areata. Some clones in this sample may be carry-over from other donors' samples.

This clonotype showed up just a few times. J is TRBJ2-5 and V is TRBV20-1; 12 nucleotides match TRBD2. CDR1 is DFQATT, CDR2 SNEGSKA, per germline (reference sequence). Losses at the gene ends were 5 bases for V and 5 bases for J; bases not matched to a gene: 6. The CDR3 is made up of 14 amino acids. As DNA, the CDR3 is TGCAGTGCTCCCTCCGGACTAGCGGGGGAGACCCAGTACTTC. This encodes CSAPSGLAGETQYF.

This clonotype appeared a few times. The CDR3 is CASSLEGHGIHEQFF. The CDR3, as DNA: TGTGCCAGCAGTTTAGAAGGACACGGTATCCATGAGCAGTTCTTC. The genes are TRBV12-3 or TRBV12-4 and TRBJ2-1; D may be TRBD1 (5 bases). V was trimmed by 1 base and J by 8 bases, leaving 15 bases between them. The CDR3 covers 15 residues.

This clonotype was seen at least ten times. The V call is TRBV28, the J call TRBJ1-1; a weak D match, TRBD1 (5 bases). The CDR3 is made up of 15 amino acids. The V end lost 5 bases, the J end lost 0 bases, and 13 bases lay between the germline ends. CDR1 and CDR2 from the germline V gene are MDHEN and SYDVKM. The chain's CDR3 is CASSPYRGLNTEAFF. Here the CDR3 DNA reads TGTGCCAGCAGTCCCTATAGGGGTCTGAACACTGAAGCTTTCTTT.

Note on this clonotype: A clone one base away is much larger, so this may be a read error. This rearrangement joins TRBV20-1 to TRBJ1-5, with 7 bases lining up with TRBD1. There are 17 residues in the CDR3. Germline assignment: CDR1 DFQATT and CDR2 SNEGSKA (reference sequence). The CDR3 DNA follows: TGCAGTGCTAGAGAGACCCAGGGGGGGTATAGCAAACAGCCCCAGCATTTT. It encodes CSARETQGGYSKQPQHF.

The genes are TRBV5-5 and TRBJ2-5, with D unclear. V lost 2 bases, J lost 5 bases, and 10 bases lay in between. The CDR3 spans 13 residues. CDR1 is SGHKS and CDR2 is YYEKEE in the germline V gene (reference sequence). The DNA for the CDR3 is TGTGCCAGCAGCTTTGAGCCCCCGGAGACCCAGTACTTC. This sequence encodes CASSFEPPETQYF.

In its sample, this clonotype was seen a few times. The rearrangement uses TRBV4-3 and TRBJ2-7; D may be TRBD1 or TRBD2 (5 bases each). With 8 bases removed from V and 4 bases from J, the gap between germline ends came to 15 bases. CDR3 length: 13 amino acids. Germline CDR1 reads LGHNA; CDR2 reads YSLEER. The CDR3 region is CASAPGRTYEQYF. In DNA form, the CDR3 reads TGCGCCAGCGCCCCGGGACGGACGTACGAGCAGTACTTC.

This clonotype was found many times. The V call is TRBV7-2, the J call TRBJ2-4; D gene ambiguous. Per the germline V gene, CDR1 is SGHTA and CDR2 is FQGNSA. The length of the CDR3 is 14 residues. The germline V and J ends were trimmed by 2 bases and 4 bases, with 9 bases remaining between them. The DNA for the CDR3 is TGTGCCAGCAGCTTACTTGAAGGAAAAAACATTCAGTACTTC. Protein sequence: CASSLLEGKNIQYF.

In this sample, this clonotype turned up a few times. The rearrangement links TRBV27 to TRBJ2-7; TRBD1 aligns across 7 bases. Germline V gives CDR1 MNHEY, CDR2 SMNVEV (reference sequence). The CDR3 is made up of 16 amino acids. With V trimmed by 5 bases and J by 5 bases, 15 bases remained unmatched. CDR3 protein: CASSPTPATGLHEQYF. The CDR3 coding sequence is TGTGCCAGCAGTCCAACACCCGCGACAGGGCTCCACGAGCAGTACTTC.

There are a few counts of this clonotype. The chain recombines TRBV6-6 with TRBJ1-6; possible D gene TRBD1, 6 bases. Germline CDR1 is MNHNY and CDR2 is SVGAGI (reference sequence). The V and J ends lost 5 bases and 14 bases respectively, with 19 bases between them. This CDR3 spans 14 amino acids. The CDR3 DNA is TGTGCCAGCAGTCAGGAGCAGGGGCTCTTAACCCTCCACTTT. This sequence encodes CASSQEQGLLTLHF.

The V and J genes are TRBV7-9 and TRBJ1-2; no definite D call. Germline V gives CDR1 SEHNR, CDR2 FQNEAQ (reference sequence). V dropped 3 bases and J dropped 9 bases, with 14 bases sitting between them. The CDR3 covers 13 residues. CDR3 DNA: TGTGCCAGCAGCTTCAGGCGAGCCGGGAGCTACACCTTC. The encoded protein is CASSFRRAGSYTF.

The chain is built from TRBV6-5 and TRBJ1-5; no clear D. V was shortened by 4 bases and J by 7 bases, with 17 bases between the two germline ends. This CDR3 is 15 amino acids long. CDR1 and CDR2 from the germline V gene are MNHEY and SVGAGI. The CDR3 DNA sequence: TGTGCCAGCAGTTTACGCGACCCCGCGATACAGCCCCAGCATTTT. Protein product: CASSLRDPAIQPQHF.

This clonotype has a handful of counts. The chain links TRBV3-1 to TRBJ1-6; D is unresolved. The CDR3 is 13 amino acids. The ends were cut back, 0 bases at V and 6 bases at J, with 3 bases in the middle. CDR1 and CDR2 (germline): LGHDT, YNNKEL (reference sequence). CDR3: CASSQDFNSPLHF. Here the CDR3 DNA reads TGTGCCAGCAGCCAAGATTTTAATTCACCCCTCCACTTT. Drawing the rest from reference TRBV3-1 and TRBJ1-6, the complete variable domain is DTAVSQTPKYLVTQMGNDKSIKCEQNLGHDTMYWYKQDSKKFLKIMFSYNNKELIINETVPNRFSPKSPDKAHLNLHINSLELGDSAVYFCASSQDFNSPLHFGNGTRLTVT.

This chain links TRBV10-3 with TRBJ1-2, with D perhaps TRBD1 (5 bases). Germline CDR1 is ENHRY and CDR2 is SYGVKD. V was trimmed by 11 bases and J by 3 bases, leaving 16 bases between them. The CDR3 runs 13 residues. The CDR3 DNA reads as TGTGCCGTGAATTACGGGGCAGACTATGGCTACACCTTC. This translates into CAVNYGADYGYTF.

This clonotype was detected only a few times. Written as DNA, the CDR3 is TGCAGTGCTCCTCGGACCGGAGGGGGCAATGAGCAGTTCTTC. Translating gives CSAPRTGGGNEQFF. The gene calls are TRBV20-1 and TRBJ2-1; possibly TRBD1 or TRBD2 for D (6 bases each). This CDR3 region has 14 residues. The germline V gene has CDR1 DFQATT and CDR2 SNEGSKA (reference sequence). Trimming took off 5 bases at V and 6 bases at J, with 17 bases between the two ends.

This clonotype was seen repeatedly, ten times or more. The rearrangement links TRBV15 to TRBJ2-1, with a weak D call TRBD2 (7 bases). This CDR3 spans 13 amino acids. The V and J ends lost 7 bases and 4 bases respectively, with 11 bases between them. Germline V gene data show CDR1 as LNHNV and CDR2 as YYDKDF (reference sequence). The CDR3 is CATTGGPYNEQFF. As DNA, the CDR3 is TGTGCCACCACCGGGGGGCCTTACAATGAGCAGTTCTTC.

The chain has TRBV6-1 and TRBJ1-1; D not resolved. Germline V gives CDR1 MNHNS, CDR2 SASEGT. The CDR3 is 13 residues long. V was shortened by 3 bases and J by 7 bases, with 12 bases between the two germline ends. CDR3 residues: CASSELRAGEAFF. CDR3 DNA: TGTGCCAGCAGTGAGTTACGGGCCGGTGAAGCTTTCTTT.

There are a few counts of this clonotype. V is TRBV20-1 and J is TRBJ2-7; no reliable D call. The germline CDR1 and CDR2 sequences are DFQATT and SNEGSKA (reference sequence). The CDR3 length is 13 residues. The V end was cut by 3 bases, the J end by 0 bases, with 9 bases between. This CDR3 is CSASRQVSYEQYF. CDR3 DNA: TGCAGTGCTAGTAGGCAGGTCTCCTACGAGCAGTACTTC.

CDR3 coding DNA: TGTGCCAGCAAGCCGGGACAGGGGTTAAACATTCAGTACTTC. Its translation is CASKPGQGLNIQYF. The V call is TRBV6-1, the J call TRBJ2-4; 10 nucleotides agree with TRBD1. The CDR3 spans 14 residues. CDR1 MNHNS and CDR2 SASEGT come from the germline V gene. Trimming at V came to 7 bases and at J to 6 bases, leaving 6 bases not matched to a gene.